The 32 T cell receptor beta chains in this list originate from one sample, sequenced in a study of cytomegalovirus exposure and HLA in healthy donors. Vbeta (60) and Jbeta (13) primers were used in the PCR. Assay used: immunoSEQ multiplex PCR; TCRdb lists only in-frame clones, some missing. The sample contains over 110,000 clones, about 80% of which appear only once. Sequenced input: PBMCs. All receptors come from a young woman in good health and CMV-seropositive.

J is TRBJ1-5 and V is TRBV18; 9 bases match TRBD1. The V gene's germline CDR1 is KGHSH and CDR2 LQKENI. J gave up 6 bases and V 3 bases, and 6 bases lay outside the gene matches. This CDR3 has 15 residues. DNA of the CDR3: TGTGCCAGCTCACCGTTGGGACAGGGAAGTCAGCCCCAGCATTTT. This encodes CASSPLGQGSQPQHF. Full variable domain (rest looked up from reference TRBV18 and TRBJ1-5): NAGVMQNPRHLVRRRGQEARLRCSPMKGHSHVYWYRQLPEEGLKFMVYLQKENIIDESGMPKERFSAEFPKEGPSILRIQQVVRGDSAAYFCASSPLGQGSQPQHFGDGTRLSIL.

The CDR3 DNA sequence: TGTGCCAGCACCCCCGGAACAGGGTCGGAGACCCAGTACTTC. It translates to CASTPGTGSETQYF. The rearrangement joins TRBV11-2 to TRBJ2-5, with D possibly being TRBD1 (6 bases). V gave up 7 bases and J gave up 5 bases, with 17 bases separating them. Per the germline V gene, CDR1 is SGHAT and CDR2 is FQNNGV. The CDR3 is made up of 14 amino acids.

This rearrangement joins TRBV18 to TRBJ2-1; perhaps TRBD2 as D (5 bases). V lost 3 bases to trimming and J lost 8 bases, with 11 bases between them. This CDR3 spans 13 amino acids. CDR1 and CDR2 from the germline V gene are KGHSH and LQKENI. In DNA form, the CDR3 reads TGTGCCAGCTCACCCCGAGGAGGAGATGAGCAGTTCTTC. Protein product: CASSPRGGDEQFF.

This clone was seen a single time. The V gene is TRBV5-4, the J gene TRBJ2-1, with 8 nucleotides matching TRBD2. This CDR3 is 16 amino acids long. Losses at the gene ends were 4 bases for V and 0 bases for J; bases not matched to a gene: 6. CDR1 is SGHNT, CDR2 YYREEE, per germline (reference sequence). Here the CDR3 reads CASSHKRESSYNEQFF. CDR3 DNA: TGTGCCAGCAGCCACAAGCGGGAGAGCTCCTACAATGAGCAGTTCTTC. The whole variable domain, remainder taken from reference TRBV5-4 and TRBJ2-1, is ETGVTQSPTHLIKTRGQQVTLRCSSQSGHNTVSWYQQALGQGPQFIFQYYREEENGRGNFPPRFSGLQFPNYSSELNVNALELDDSALYLCASSHKRESSYNEQFFGPGTRLTVL.

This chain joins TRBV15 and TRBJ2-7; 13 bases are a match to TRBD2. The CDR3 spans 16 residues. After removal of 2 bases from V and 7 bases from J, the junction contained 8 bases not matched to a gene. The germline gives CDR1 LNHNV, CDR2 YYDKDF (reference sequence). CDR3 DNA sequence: TGTGCCACCAGCAGAAGGGGACTAGCGGGGTCGGGGGAGCAGTACTTC. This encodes CATSRRGLAGSGEQYF.

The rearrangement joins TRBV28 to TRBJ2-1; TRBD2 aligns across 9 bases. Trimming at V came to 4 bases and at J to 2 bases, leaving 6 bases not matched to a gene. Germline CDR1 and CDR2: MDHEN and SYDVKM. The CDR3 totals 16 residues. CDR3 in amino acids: CASSSLAGAAYNEQFF. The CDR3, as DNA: TGTGCCAGCAGTTCTTTAGCGGGGGCCGCCTACAATGAGCAGTTCTTC.

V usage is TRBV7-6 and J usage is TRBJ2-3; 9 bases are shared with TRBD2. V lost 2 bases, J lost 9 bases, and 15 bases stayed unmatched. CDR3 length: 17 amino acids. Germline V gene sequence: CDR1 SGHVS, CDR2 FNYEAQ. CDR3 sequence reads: CASSLIRVAGGPQTQYF. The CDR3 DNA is TGTGCCAGCAGCTTAATTAGGGTGGCGGGGGGGCCCCAGACGCAGTATTTT.

Here the CDR3 reads CASSQGPDYHAGTDTQYF. The DNA for the CDR3 is TGCGCCAGCAGCCAAGGACCGGACTACCATGCAGGCACAGATACGCAGTATTTT. The genes are TRBV4-3 and TRBJ2-3, with D maybe TRBD2 (6 bases). The CDR3 extends over 18 amino acids. Germline V CDR1 and CDR2: LGHNA, YSLEER. The V end was cut by 1 base, the J end by 1 base, with 18 bases between.

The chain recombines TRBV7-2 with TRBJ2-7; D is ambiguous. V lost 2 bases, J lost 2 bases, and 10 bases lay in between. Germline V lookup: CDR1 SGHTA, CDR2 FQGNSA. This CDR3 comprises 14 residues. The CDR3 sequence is CASSLSTTAYEQYF. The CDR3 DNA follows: TGTGCCAGCAGCTTATCAACCACAGCCTACGAGCAGTACTTC.

This chain's CDR3 is CASSHRGTGIPCTDTQYF. CDR3 coding DNA: TGTGCCAGCAGCCACCGGGGGACAGGGATCCCCTGCACAGATACGCAGTATTTT. The chain couples TRBV7-7 to TRBJ2-3; 9 bases fit TRBD1. The germline gives CDR1 SSHAT, CDR2 FNYEAQ (reference sequence). This CDR3 comprises 18 residues. The V and J ends lost 5 bases and 1 base, in that order; junction bases with no gene match: 13.

The CDR3 DNA reads TGTGCCAGCGCGAGGGTACGCGGCTCCTACAATGAGCAGTTCTTC. It is translated as CASARVRGSYNEQFF. This chain links TRBV6-5 with TRBJ2-1, with a tentative D call TRBD2 (5 bases). The length of the CDR3 is 15 residues. V gave up 8 bases and J gave up 0 bases, with 14 bases separating them. Germline loops: CDR1 MNHEY, CDR2 SVGAGI.

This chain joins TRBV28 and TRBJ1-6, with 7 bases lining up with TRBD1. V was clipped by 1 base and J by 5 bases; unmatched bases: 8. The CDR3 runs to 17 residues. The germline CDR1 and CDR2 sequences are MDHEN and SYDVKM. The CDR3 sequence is CASSLFLGQPNNSPLHF. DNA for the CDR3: TGTGCCAGCAGTTTATTTCTGGGACAGCCAAATAATTCACCCCTCCACTTT.

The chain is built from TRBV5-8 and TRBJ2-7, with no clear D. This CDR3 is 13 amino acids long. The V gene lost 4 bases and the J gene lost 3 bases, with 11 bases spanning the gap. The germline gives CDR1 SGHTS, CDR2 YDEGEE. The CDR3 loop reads CASSRTGLYEQYF. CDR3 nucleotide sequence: TGTGCCAGCAGCAGAACTGGGCTCTACGAGCAGTACTTC.

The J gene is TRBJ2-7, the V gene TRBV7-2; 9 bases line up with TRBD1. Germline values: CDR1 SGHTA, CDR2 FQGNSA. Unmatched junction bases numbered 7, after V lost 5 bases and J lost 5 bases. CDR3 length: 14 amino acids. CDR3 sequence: CASSLRTGVNEQYF. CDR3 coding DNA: TGTGCCAGCAGCCTAAGGACAGGGGTAAACGAGCAGTACTTC.

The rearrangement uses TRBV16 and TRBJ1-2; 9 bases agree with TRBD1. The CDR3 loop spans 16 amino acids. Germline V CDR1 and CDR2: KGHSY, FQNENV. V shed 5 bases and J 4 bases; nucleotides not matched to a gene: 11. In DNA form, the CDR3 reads TGTGCCAGCAGCGACTCGGGACAGGGTATAGCCTATGGCTACACCTTC. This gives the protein CASSDSGQGIAYGYTF.

Here the CDR3 reads CASSLAGFPHEQYF. CDR3 in DNA: TGCGCCAGCAGCTTGGCAGGTTTCCCCCACGAGCAGTACTTC. This chain links TRBV5-1 with TRBJ2-7, with D hard to call. Trimming removed 0 bases from V and 5 bases from J, with 12 bases in between. This CDR3 contains 14 residues. The germline CDR1 and CDR2 sequences are SGHRS and YFSETQ.

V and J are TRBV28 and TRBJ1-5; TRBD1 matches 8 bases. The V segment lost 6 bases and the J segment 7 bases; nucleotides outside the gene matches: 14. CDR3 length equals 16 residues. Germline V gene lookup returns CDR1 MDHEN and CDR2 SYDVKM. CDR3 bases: TGTGCCAGCAGCATATCGGTCGGACAGGGAAGGCAGCCCCAGCATTTT. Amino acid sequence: CASSISVGQGRQPQHF.

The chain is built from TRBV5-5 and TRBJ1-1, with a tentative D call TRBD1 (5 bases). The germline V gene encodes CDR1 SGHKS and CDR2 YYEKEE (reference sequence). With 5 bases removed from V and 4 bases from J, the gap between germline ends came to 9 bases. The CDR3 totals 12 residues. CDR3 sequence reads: CASRGGVTEAFF. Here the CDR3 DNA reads TGTGCCAGCAGGGGAGGGGTCACTGAAGCTTTCTTT.

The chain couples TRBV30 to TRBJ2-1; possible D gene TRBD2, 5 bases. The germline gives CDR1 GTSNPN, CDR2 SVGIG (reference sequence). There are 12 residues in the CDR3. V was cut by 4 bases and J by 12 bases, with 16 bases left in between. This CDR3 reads CAWIPGSGVQFF. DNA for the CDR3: TGTGCCTGGATCCCCGGAAGCGGAGTGCAGTTCTTC.

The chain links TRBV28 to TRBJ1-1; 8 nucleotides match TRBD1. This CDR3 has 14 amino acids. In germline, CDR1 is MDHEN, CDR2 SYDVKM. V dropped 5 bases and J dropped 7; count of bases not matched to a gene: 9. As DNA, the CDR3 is TGTGCCAGCAGTGACCCGGGACAGGTGTTTGAAGCTTTCTTT. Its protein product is CASSDPGQVFEAFF.

The CDR3 here is CASSSGGLTEAFF. In DNA, the CDR3 is TGCGCCAGCAGCTCAGGGGGCCTGACTGAAGCTTTCTTT. The genes are TRBV5-1 and TRBJ1-1, with TRBD1 matching over 8 bases. V was pared by 3 bases and J by 5 bases, with 3 bases of the junction left unmatched. Germline V gives CDR1 SGHRS, CDR2 YFSETQ. The CDR3 contains 13 residues.

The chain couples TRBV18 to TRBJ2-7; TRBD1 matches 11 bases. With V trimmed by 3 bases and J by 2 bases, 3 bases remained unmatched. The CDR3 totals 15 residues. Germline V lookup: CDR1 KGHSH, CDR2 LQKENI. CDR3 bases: TGTGCCAGCTCACCGGGACAGGGGGGAACCTACGAGCAGTACTTC. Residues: CASSPGQGGTYEQYF.

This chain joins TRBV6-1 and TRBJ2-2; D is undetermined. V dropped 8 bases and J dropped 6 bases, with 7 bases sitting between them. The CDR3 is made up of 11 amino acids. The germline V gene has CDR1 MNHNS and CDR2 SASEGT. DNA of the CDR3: TGTGCCAGCCAGATTCCCGGGGAGCTGTTTTTT. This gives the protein CASQIPGELFF.

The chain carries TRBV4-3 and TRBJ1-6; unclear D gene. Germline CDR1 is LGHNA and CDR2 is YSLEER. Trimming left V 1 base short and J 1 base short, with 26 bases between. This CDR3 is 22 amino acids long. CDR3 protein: CASSQAPSFYQESDSYNSPLHF. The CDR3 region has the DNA TGCGCCAGCAGCCAAGCTCCCTCCTTCTATCAGGAATCAGATTCCTATAATTCACCCCTCCACTTT.

This chain's CDR3 is CASSLDPAGFSYNEQFF. CDR3 in DNA: TGTGCCAGCAGCTTAGACCCAGCAGGGTTTTCCTACAATGAGCAGTTCTTC. V is TRBV11-2 and J is TRBJ2-1; maybe TRBD1 (5 bases). The CDR3 is 17 residues long. Trimming cost V 0 bases and J 1 base, with 13 bases left between them. The V gene's germline CDR1 is SGHAT and CDR2 FQNNGV.

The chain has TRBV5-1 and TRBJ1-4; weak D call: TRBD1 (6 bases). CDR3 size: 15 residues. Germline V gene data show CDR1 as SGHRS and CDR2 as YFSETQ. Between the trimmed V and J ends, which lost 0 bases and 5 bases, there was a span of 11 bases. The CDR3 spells CASSLDRVPNEKLFF. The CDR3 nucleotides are TGCGCCAGCAGCTTGGACAGGGTGCCGAATGAAAAACTGTTTTTT.

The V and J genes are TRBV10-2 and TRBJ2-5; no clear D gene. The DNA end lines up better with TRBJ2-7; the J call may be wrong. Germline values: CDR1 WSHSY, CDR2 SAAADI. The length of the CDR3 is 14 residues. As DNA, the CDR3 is TGCGCCAGCAGTGAGCTAGAACCCCCCTCCGAGCAGTACTTC. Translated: CASSELEPPSEQYF.

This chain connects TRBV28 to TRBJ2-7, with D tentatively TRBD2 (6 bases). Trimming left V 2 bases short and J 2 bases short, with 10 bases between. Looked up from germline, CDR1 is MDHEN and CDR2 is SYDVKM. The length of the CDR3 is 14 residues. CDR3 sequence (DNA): TGTGCCAGCAGTTTAGTGGGGGGTGCCTACGAGCAGTACTTC. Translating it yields CASSLVGGAYEQYF.

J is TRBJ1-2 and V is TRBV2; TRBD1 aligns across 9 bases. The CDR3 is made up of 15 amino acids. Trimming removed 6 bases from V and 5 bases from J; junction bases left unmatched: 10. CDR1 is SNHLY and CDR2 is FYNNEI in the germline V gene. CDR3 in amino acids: CASSEQGAGFYGYTF. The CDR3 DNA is TGTGCCAGCAGCGAACAGGGGGCAGGGTTTTATGGCTACACCTTC.

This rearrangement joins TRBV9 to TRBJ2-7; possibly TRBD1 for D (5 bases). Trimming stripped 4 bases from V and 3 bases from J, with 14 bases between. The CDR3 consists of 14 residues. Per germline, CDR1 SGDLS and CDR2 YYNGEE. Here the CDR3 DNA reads TGTGCCAGCAGCCCCTCCTCAGGGTTCTACGAGCAGTACTTC. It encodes CASSPSSGFYEQYF.

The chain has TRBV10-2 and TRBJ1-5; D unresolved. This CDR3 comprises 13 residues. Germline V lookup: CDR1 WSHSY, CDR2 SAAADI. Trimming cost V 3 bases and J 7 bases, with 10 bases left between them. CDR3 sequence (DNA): TGCGCCAGCAGTGATAACAGTTTCCAGCCCCAGCATTTT. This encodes CASSDNSFQPQHF.

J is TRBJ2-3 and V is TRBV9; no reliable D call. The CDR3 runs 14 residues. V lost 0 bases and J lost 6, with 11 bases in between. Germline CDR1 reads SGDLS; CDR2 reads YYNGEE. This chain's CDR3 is CASSVDQFSDTQYF. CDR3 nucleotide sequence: TGTGCCAGCAGCGTAGATCAGTTTTCGGATACGCAGTATTTT.